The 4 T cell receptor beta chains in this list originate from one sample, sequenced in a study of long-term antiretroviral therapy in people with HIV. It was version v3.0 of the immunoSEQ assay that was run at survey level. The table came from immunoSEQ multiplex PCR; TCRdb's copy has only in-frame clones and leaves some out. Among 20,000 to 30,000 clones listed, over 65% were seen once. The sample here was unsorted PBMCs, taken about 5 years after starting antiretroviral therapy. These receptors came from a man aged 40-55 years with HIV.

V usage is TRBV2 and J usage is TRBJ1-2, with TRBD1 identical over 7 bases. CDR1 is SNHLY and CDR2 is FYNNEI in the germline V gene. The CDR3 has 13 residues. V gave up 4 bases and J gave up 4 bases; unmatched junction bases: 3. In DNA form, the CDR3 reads TGTGCCAGCAGTGCAGGACAGGCCTATGGCTACACCTTC. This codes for CASSAGQAYGYTF.

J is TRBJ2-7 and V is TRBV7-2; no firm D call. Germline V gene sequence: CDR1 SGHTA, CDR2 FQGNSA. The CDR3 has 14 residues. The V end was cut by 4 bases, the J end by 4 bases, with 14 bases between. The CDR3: CASSSYQSSYEQYF. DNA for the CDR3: TGTGCCAGCAGCTCCTACCAGAGTAGTTACGAGCAGTACTTC. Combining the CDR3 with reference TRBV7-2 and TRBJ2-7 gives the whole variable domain GAGVSQSPSNKVTEKGKDVELRCDPISGHTALYWYRQSLGQGLEFLIYFQGNSAPDKSGLPSDRFSAERTGGSVSTLTIQRTQQEDSAVYLCASSSYQSSYEQYFGPGTRLTVT.

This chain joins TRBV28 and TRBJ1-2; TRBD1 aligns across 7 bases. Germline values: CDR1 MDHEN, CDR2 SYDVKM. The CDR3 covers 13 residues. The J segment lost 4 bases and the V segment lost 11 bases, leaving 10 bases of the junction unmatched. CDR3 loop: CAGLESGGYGYTF. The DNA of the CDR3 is TGTGCCGGCCTCGAGTCAGGGGGCTATGGCTACACCTTC.

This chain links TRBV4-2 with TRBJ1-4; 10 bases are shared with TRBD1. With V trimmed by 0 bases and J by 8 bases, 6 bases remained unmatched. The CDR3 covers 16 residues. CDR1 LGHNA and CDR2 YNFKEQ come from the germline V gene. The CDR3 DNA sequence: TGTGCCAGCAGCCAAGATGCGGGGACAGGGGACGAAAAACTGTTTTTT. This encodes CASSQDAGTGDEKLFF.